The source of this T cell receptor beta chain is a study of identical twins. TCRdb recomputed calls from the 5' RACE reads with MiXCR, one row per CDR3 protein. Seen here are around 510,000 distinct CDR3 sequences, roughly 13% observed once, and the top ten hold about 0.97%. This clonotype came up a few times. The CDR3 sequence is 14 residues long. Trimming pared 7 bases from V and 3 bases from J, leaving 15 bases between. Separately, the same data were catalogued under a study of yellow fever vaccine responses in identical twins.

What was sequenced was CD4+ T cells sorted from blood. This receptor was identified in a woman between 18 and 29 years old in good health. The chain has TRBV12-3 or TRBV12-4 and TRBJ2-5; D gene uncertain. The chain's CDR3 is CASTVAGAKETQYF. For the CDR3, the DNA is TGTGCCAGCACTGTCGCAGGCGCAAAAGAGACCCAGTACTTC.